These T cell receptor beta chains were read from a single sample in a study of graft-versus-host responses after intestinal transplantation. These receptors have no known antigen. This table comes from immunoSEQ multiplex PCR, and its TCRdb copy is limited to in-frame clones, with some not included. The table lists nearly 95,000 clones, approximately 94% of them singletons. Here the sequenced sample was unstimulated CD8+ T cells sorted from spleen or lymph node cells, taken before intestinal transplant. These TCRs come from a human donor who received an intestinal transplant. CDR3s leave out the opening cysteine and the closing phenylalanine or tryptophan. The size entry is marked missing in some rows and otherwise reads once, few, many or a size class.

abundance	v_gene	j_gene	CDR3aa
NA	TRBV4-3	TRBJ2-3	ASSQEVRGGWEDTQY
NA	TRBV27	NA	ASSLLGRDYEQY
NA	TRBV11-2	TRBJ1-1	ASSPWGRGTEAF
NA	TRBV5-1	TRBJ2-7	ASSLDPTGTAYEQY
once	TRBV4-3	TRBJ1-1	ASSQDESVNTEAF
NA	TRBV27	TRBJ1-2	ASSSGQGNYGYT
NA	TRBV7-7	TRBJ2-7	ASSLGLLTEQY
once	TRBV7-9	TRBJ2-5	ASSSRQKDQETQY
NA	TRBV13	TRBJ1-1	ASSLAGNKDTEAF
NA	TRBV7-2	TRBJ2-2	ASSLTGPSTGELF
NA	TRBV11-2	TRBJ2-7	ASSFDSYEQY
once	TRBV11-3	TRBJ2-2	ASSLGWLWTGAPGELF
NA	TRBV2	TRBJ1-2	ASSEAQGNGIRGYT
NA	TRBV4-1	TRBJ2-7	ASSQDVTGRGAYEQY
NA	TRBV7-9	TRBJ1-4	ASSLDRATNEKLF
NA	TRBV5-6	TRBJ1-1	ASSLVGRHTEAF
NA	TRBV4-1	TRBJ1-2	ASRGQDYGYT
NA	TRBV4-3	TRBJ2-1	ASSHGTSGDNEQF
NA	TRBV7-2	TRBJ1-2	ASSWGTYDGYT
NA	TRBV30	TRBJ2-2	AWKQTGAGELF
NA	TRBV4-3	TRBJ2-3	ASSVYRDPSTDTQY
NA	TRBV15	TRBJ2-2	ATSRDRAGRFGTGELF
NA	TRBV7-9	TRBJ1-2	ASSLAGQGNGYT
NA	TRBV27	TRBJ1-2	ASSTGTNYGYT
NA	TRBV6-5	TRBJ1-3	ASQGLGFGNTIY
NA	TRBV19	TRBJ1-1	ASRKAGQGKVGWHGAF